This TCR beta chain was found in a study of molecular identifiers for immune sequencing clone quantification. Study in general: Five portions were made in replicates from RNA of 20,000 or 100,000 naive CD8 cells, and four underwent sequencing. Whole-study results and caveats: Spiked-in Jurkat TCR RNA corresponding to one cell was reported as detectable against 1 million or so naive cells. In naive cells, clones above 20 RNA copies held under 1% of molecules, whereas in effector cells they held over 97%.

V shed 2 bases and J shed 2 bases, with 19 bases lying between them. CDR3 size: 17 residues. The V gene's germline CDR1 is SGHNT and CDR2 YYREEE (reference sequence). In this sample, this clonotype turned up many times. The antigen remains undetermined. Both previously described methods and listed TCR primers were employed to make bulk TCR libraries. TCRdb analysed the PCR reads with MiXCR anew, one entry per CDR3 protein. This table has some 10,000 distinct CDR3 sequences, 15% to 20% appearing once. The origin of this receptor is a human donor in good health. Some libraries in this study had Jurkat cell RNA spiked in. The V and J genes are TRBV5-4 and TRBJ1-1, with unresolved D. Sequencing was performed on naive CD8+ T cells from blood, with Jurkat cell RNA spiked in. Stated subset: FACS-sorted CD8+CD4-CCR7+CD45RA+ naive T cells. The DNA of the CDR3 is TGTGCCAGCAGCTTTGGGCAGACAAATTCATTAAACACTGAAGCTTTCTTT. This gives the protein CASSFGQTNSLNTEAFF.